This T cell receptor (beta chain) is from a study of metastatic and nonmetastatic thyroid tumors. Ten or more counts support this clone. No treatment of any kind had been given to any patient before thyroid surgery. TCRdb reanalyzed the PCR reads via MiXCR. The data contain 43,000 or so clones, around 17% of them singletons. The CDR3 has 15 amino acids. V shed 2 bases and J 1 base; nucleotides not matched to a gene: 1. Per germline, CDR1 SQVTM and CDR2 ANQGSEA. This sequence was found in a female donor with papillary thyroid cancer or a benign thyroid nodule (not recorded which). Some clones in this sample may be carry-over from other donors' samples. The rearrangement uses TRBV29-1 and TRBJ2-1; 11 nucleotides match TRBD2. The specimen sequenced was blood. CDR3 in amino acids: CSVETSGSSYNEQFF. CDR3 coding DNA: TGCAGCGTTGAAACTAGCGGGAGTTCCTACAATGAGCAGTTCTTC.